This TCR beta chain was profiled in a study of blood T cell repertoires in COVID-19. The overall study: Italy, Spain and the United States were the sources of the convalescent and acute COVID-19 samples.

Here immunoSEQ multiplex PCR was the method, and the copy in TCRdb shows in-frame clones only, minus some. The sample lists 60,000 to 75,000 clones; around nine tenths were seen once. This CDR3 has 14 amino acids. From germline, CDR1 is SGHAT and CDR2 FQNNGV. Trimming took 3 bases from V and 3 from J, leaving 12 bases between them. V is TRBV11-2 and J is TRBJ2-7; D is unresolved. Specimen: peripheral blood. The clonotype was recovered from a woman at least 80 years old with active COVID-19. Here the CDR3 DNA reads TGTGCCAGCAGCTTCCTCCCCTCACACTACGAGCAGTACTTC. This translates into CASSFLPSHYEQYF.